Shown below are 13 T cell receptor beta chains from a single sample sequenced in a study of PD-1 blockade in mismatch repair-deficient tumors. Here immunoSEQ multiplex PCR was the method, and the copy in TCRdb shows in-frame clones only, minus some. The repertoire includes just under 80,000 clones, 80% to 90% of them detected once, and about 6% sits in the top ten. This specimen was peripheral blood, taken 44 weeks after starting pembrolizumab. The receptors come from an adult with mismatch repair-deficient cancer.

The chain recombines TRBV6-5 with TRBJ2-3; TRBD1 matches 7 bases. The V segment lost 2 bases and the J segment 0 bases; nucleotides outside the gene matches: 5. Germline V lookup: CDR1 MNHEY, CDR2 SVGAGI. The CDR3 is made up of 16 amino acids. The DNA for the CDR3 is TGTGCCAGCAGTTACCGGACAGGTGATAGCACAGATACGCAGTATTTT. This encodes CASSYRTGDSTDTQYF.

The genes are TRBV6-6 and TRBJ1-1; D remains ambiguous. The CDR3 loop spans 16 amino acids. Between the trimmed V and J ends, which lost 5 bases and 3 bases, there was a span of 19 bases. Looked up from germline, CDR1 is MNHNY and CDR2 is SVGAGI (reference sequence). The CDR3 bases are TGTGCCAGCAGTCCCTTCGGGAGGGAAGGGTACACTGAAGCTTTCTTT. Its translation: CASSPFGREGYTEAFF.

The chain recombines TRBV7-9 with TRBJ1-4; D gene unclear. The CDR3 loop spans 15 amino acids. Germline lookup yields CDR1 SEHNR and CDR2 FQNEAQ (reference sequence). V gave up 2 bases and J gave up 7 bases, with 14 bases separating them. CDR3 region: CASSLSSGRGEKLFF. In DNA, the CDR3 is TGTGCCAGCAGCTTATCTTCCGGCCGCGGTGAAAAACTGTTTTTT.

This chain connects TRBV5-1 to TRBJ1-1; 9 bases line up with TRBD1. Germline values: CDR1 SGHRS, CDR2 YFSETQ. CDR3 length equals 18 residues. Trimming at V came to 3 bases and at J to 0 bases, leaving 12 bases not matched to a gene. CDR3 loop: CASSWRQGVDTMNTEAFF. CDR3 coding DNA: TGCGCCAGCAGCTGGAGACAGGGGGTTGACACCATGAACACTGAAGCTTTCTTT.

The chain's CDR3 is CASSLPGTTTEAFF. The CDR3 DNA reads as TGTGCCAGCAGCTTACCCGGGACAACCACTGAAGCTTTCTTT. This chain connects TRBV11-1 to TRBJ1-1; D might be TRBD1 (6 bases). The CDR3 runs to 14 residues. Germline CDR1 SGHAT, CDR2 FQDESV (reference sequence). V lost 2 bases to trimming and J lost 4 bases, with 11 bases between them.

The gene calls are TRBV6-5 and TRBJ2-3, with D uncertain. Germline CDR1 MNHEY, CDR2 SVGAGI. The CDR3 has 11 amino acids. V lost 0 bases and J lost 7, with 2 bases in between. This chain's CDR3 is CASSYSYTQYF. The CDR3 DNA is TGTGCCAGCAGTTACTCCTATACGCAGTATTTT.

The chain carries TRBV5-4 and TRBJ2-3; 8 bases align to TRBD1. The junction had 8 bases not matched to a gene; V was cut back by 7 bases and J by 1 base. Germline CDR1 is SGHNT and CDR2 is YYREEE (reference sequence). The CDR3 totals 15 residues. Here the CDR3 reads CASGAGTGRTDTQYF. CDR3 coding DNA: TGTGCCAGCGGCGCCGGGACAGGCCGCACAGATACGCAGTATTTT.

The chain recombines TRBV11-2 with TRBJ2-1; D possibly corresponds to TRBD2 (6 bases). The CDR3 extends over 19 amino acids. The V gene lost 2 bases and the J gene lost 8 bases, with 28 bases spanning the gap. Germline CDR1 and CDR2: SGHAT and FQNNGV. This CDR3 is CASSLTSRGGGTYFYEQFF. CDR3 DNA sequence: TGTGCCAGCAGCTTAACGTCACGTGGTGGGGGGACCTACTTCTATGAGCAGTTCTTC.

The CDR3 nucleotides are TGTGCCACCAGCAGGAATACTAACTCGCGGGGGAAACAGCCCCAGCATTTT. Protein sequence: CATSRNTNSRGKQPQHF. This sequence joins TRBV15 and TRBJ1-5; D may be TRBD1 (5 bases). The V end was cut by 3 bases, the J end by 7 bases, with 22 bases between. Germline values: CDR1 LNHNV, CDR2 YYDKDF (reference sequence). The CDR3 loop spans 17 amino acids.

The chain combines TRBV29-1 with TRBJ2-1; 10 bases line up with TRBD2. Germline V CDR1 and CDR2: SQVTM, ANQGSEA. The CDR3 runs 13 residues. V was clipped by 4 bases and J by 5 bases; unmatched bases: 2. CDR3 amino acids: CSVGLAGDNEQFF. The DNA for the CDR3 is TGCAGCGTTGGTCTAGCGGGAGACAATGAGCAGTTCTTC.

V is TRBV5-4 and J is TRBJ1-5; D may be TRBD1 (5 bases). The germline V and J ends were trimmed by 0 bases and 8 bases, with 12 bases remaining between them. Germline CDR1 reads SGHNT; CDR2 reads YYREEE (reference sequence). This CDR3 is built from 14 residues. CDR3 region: CASSLAGGGKPQHF. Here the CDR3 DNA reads TGTGCCAGCAGCTTGGCCGGTGGGGGTAAGCCCCAGCATTTT.

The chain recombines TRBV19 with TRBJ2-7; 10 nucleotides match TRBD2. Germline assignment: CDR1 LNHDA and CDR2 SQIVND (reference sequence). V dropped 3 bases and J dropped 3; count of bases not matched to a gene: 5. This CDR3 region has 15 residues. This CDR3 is CASSISGLAVYEQYF. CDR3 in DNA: TGTGCCAGTAGTATCTCAGGACTAGCGGTCTACGAGCAGTACTTC.

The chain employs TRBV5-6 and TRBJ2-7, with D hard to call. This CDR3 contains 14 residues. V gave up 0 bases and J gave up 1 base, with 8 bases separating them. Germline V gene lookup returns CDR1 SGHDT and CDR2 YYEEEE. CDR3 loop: CASSLVRLSYEQYF. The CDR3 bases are TGTGCCAGCAGCTTGGTACGCCTTTCCTACGAGCAGTACTTC. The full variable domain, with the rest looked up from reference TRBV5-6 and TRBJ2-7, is DAGVTQSPTHLIKTRGQQVTLRCSPKSGHDTVSWYQQALGQGPQFIFQYYEEEERQRGNFPDRFSGHQFPNYSSELNVNALLLGDSALYLCASSLVRLSYEQYFGPGTRLTVT.